This T cell receptor (beta chain) was captured by sequencing in a study of blood T cell repertoires in COVID-19. Background on the study: Whether acute or convalescent, the COVID-19 samples came from the United States, Italy and Spain. In each case, the material was cDNA or gDNA derived from T cells, B-cell-depleted T cells, or PBMCs.

How the authors handled the data: By means of reference gene primer amplification, nucleated cell counts were estimated. The repertoire was sequenced with immunoSEQ multiplex PCR; TCRdb's copy has only in-frame clones and lacks some. V and J calls and clone size are those listed in that table; D and trimming were worked out from the DNA. Here the sample spans about 230,000 clones, 65% to 90% being singletons. The CDR3 runs to 15 residues. V was trimmed by 3 bases and J by 4 bases, leaving 13 bases between them. Germline V gene lookup returns CDR1 MRHNA and CDR2 SNTAGT. Patients at the Seattle site were enrolled during active infection and followed longitudinally.

The sequenced sample was peripheral blood. The receptor was derived from a man between 50 and 59 years old with COVID-19, enrolled during active disease. The chain employs TRBV6-4 and TRBJ1-5, with a tentative D call TRBD1 (6 bases). The CDR3 protein is CASSEAGGGNQPQHF. The CDR3 DNA reads TGTGCCAGCAGTGAGGCTGGGGGCGGGAATCAGCCCCAGCATTTT.